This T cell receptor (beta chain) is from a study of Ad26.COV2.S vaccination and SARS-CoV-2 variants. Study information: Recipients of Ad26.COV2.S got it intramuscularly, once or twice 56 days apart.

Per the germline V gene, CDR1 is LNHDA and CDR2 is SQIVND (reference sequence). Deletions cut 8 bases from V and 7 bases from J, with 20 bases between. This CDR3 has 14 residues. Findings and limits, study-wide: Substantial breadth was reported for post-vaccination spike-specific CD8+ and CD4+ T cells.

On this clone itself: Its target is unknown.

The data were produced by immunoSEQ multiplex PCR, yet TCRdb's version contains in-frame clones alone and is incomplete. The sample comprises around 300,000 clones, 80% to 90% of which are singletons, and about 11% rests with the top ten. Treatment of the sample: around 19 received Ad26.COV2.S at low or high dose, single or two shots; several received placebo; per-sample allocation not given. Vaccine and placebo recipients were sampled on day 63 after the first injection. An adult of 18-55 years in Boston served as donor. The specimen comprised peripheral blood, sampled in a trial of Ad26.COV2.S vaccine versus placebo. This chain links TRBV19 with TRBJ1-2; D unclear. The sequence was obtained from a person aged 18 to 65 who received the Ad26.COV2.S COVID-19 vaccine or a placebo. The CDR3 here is CASAPARALSGYTF. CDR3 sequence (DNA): TGTGCCAGTGCCCCAGCCCGCGCCCTTTCTGGCTACACCTTC.